The source of this T cell receptor beta chain is a study of shared clonotypes between healthy human individuals. Study results and limitations: The sharing of about 5% of naive CD4 clonotypes was seen across a handful of donors.

This table comes from immunoSEQ multiplex PCR, and its TCRdb copy is limited to in-frame clones, with some not included. The sample records about 2.4 million clones, more than 90% being singletons. Donors comprised healthy HIV-negative adults lacking recent acute infections or vaccinations. Germline V gene data show CDR1 as SGHRS and CDR2 as YFSETQ. This CDR3 has 13 residues. Deletions cut 4 bases from V and 5 bases from J, with 12 bases between. Turning to this clone: Its antigen is not known. The sample holds other DNA sequences that translate to the same CDR3.

This chain connects TRBV5-1 to TRBJ2-5; perhaps TRBD2 as D (7 bases). The material sequenced was naive CD4+ T cells sorted from blood. Subset: CD45RA+ positively selected. The source is a man aged 18 to 29 in good health. CDR3 amino acids: CASSLGGPETQYF. The CDR3 bases are TGCGCCAGCAGCCTCGGGGGGCCGGAGACCCAGTACTTC. The full variable domain, with the rest looked up from reference TRBV5-1 and TRBJ2-5, is KAGVTQTPRYLIKTRGQQVTLSCSPISGHRSVSWYQQTPGQGLQFLFEYFSETQRNKGNFPGRFSGRQFSNSRSEMNVSTLELGDSALYLCASSLGGPETQYFGPGTRLLVL.